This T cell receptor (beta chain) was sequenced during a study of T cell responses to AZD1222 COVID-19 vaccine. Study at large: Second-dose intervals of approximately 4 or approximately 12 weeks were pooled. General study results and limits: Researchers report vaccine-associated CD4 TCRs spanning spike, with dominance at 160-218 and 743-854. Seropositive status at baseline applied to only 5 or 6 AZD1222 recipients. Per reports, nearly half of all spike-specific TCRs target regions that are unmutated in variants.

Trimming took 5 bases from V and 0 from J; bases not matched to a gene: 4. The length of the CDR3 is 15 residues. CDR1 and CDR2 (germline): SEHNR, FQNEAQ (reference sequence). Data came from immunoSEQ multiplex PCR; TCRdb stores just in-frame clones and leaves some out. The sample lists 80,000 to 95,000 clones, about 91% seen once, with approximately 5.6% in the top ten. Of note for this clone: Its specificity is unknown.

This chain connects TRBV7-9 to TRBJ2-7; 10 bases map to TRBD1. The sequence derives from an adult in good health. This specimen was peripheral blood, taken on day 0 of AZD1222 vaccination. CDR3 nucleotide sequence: TGTGCCAGCAGCCCAGGACAGGGGGTCTCCTACGAGCAGTACTTC. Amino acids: CASSPGQGVSYEQYF.